These 20 T cell receptor beta chains were sequenced from one sample in a study of metastatic and nonmetastatic thyroid tumors. TCRdb re-clonotyped the PCR reads via MiXCR. The table includes tens of thousands of clones, under 25% detected once. Thyroid surgery had not been preceded by any treatment in any patient. Specimen: blood. Source of these receptors: a female donor with papillary thyroid cancer or a benign thyroid nodule (not recorded which). Some clones in this sample may be carry-over from other donors' samples.

Only a few counts were recorded for this clone. Germline and junction disagree at one end, which may indicate a read error. This rearrangement joins TRBV19 to TRBJ2-7, with 9 bases identical to TRBD1. The CDR3 totals 14 residues. Germline loops: CDR1 LNHDA, CDR2 SQIVND (reference sequence). CDR3 sequence reads: CDSSNRGPREEQYF. The CDR3, as DNA: TGTGACAGTAGTAACAGGGGGCCCCGGGAAGAGCAGTACTTC.

This clone was detected many times. This chain links TRBV12-3 or TRBV12-4 with TRBJ2-1; D is undetermined. The CDR3 consists of 16 residues. V dropped 5 bases and J dropped 0 bases, with 14 bases sitting between them. For the CDR3, the DNA is TGTGCCAGCAGTAACCAGATGTCAAGCTCCTACAATGAGCAGTTCTTC. Amino acids: CASSNQMSSSYNEQFF.

In its sample, this clone was seen many times. This chain connects TRBV27 to TRBJ2-3, with 10 positions matching TRBD1. Germline values: CDR1 MNHEY, CDR2 SMNVEV (reference sequence). Trimming cost V 10 bases and J 6 bases; bases outside gene matches: 4. The CDR3 is 12 residues long. CDR3 nucleotides: TGTGCCACTGGACAGGGGGTCGATACGCAGTATTTT. As protein: CATGQGVDTQYF.

This clone occurred a few times. Since a much larger clone is just one base distant, this may be a read error. Other DNA sequences from this sample encode an identical CDR3 as well. The CDR3 protein is CASSRGEEQFF. The CDR3 DNA is TGTGCCAGCAGCCGAGGCGAGGAGCAGTTCTTC. The chain joins TRBV9 to TRBJ2-1; D is uncertain. The length of the CDR3 is 11 residues. Trimming took off 4 bases at V and 10 bases at J, with 9 bases between the two ends. Looked up from germline, CDR1 is SGDLS and CDR2 is YYNGEE.

This chain joins TRBV18 and TRBJ2-7; D is possibly TRBD1 or TRBD2 (5 bases each). Germline CDR1 is KGHSH and CDR2 is LQKENI. Trimming removed 3 bases from V and 1 base from J, with 7 bases in between. The CDR3 is 13 residues long. The CDR3 DNA reads as TGTGCCAGCTCACCGGGACCTTCCTACGAGCAGTACTTC. This sequence encodes CASSPGPSYEQYF.

This chain links TRBV6-1 with TRBJ1-1; perhaps TRBD1 as D (5 bases). V dropped 4 bases and J dropped 7 bases, with 13 bases sitting between them. There are 13 residues in the CDR3. Germline loops: CDR1 MNHNS, CDR2 SASEGT. The CDR3 sequence is CASSGQLPNEAFF. In nucleotides, the CDR3 is TGTGCCAGCAGTGGACAGCTCCCCAATGAAGCTTTCTTT.

This clone was detected ten times or more. The chain recombines TRBV24-1 with TRBJ2-5, with D perhaps being TRBD1 or TRBD2 (5 bases each). Trimming shortened V by 2 bases and J by 3 bases, and 9 bases separated the two germline ends. CDR1 and CDR2 (germline): KGHDR, SFDVKD. The CDR3 sequence is 14 residues long. CDR3 protein: CATSDYGTKETQYF. The CDR3 DNA sequence: TGTGCCACCAGTGATTACGGGACGAAAGAGACCCAGTACTTC.

This clone was counted at least ten times. The chain carries TRBV2 and TRBJ2-5; possibly TRBD2 for D (6 bases). Germline CDR1 reads SNHLY; CDR2 reads FYNNEI. Trimming took 0 bases from V and 5 from J, leaving 19 bases between them. The CDR3 extends over 17 amino acids. As DNA, the CDR3 is TGTGCCAGCAGTGAAGCTCCGGGACTGCCCGTAAAGGAGACCCAGTACTTC. Its translation is CASSEAPGLPVKETQYF.

This clone has a count of ten or more. The V call is TRBV7-6, the J call TRBJ2-7, with 13 bases fitting TRBD2. CDR3 length: 16 amino acids. Germline V gene sequence: CDR1 SGHVS, CDR2 FNYEAQ. Trimming removed 1 base from V and 8 bases from J; junction bases left unmatched: 8. CDR3 protein: CASSLVGGTSGIKQYF. DNA of the CDR3: TGTGCCAGCAGCTTAGTAGGTGGGACTAGCGGGATTAAGCAGTACTTC.

The chain carries TRBV9 and TRBJ2-2, with 10 bases matching TRBD2. J lost 6 bases, V lost 0 bases, and 8 bases had no gene match. The germline gives CDR1 SGDLS, CDR2 YYNGEE. The CDR3 has 17 amino acids. The CDR3 loop reads CASSVESGRAGAGELFF. In DNA form, the CDR3 reads TGTGCCAGCAGCGTAGAAAGCGGGAGGGCCGGGGCCGGGGAGCTGTTTTTT.

About this clone itself: The CDR3 carries no conserved terminal phenylalanine or tryptophan, so it likely arises from a read error. The DNA is omitted, as the CDR3 cannot be located on it reliably, and the CDR3 follows TCRdb's listing. The CDR3 protein is CASSFVLDSPLHS. This rearrangement joins TRBV12-3 or TRBV12-4 to TRBJ1-6. The CDR3 spans 13 amino acids, including both terminal residues.

By proportion, this clone is medium-sized. V is TRBV6-2 or TRBV6-3 and J is TRBJ1-2; TRBD1 matches 7 bases. Germline-derived CDR1 and CDR2 are MNHEY and SVGEGT. The CDR3 contains 15 residues. V was pared by 2 bases and J by 4 bases, with 7 bases of the junction left unmatched. CDR3 nucleotides: TGTGCCAGCAGTTACGGAAGGGGGCAGTTCTATGGCTACACCTTC. Translated: CASSYGRGQFYGYTF.

There are many counts of this clone. The chain has TRBV2 and TRBJ2-1, with D unclear. Germline CDR1 reads SNHLY; CDR2 reads FYNNEI. The CDR3 runs 11 residues. V lost 4 bases to trimming and J lost 12 bases, with 10 bases between them. The DNA for the CDR3 is TGTGCCAGCAGTGCCTCGACCTTGCAGTTCTTC. Protein: CASSASTLQFF. The variable domain in full, with the rest retrieved from reference TRBV2 and TRBJ2-1, is EPEVTQTPSHQVTQMGQEVILRCVPISNHLYFYWYRQILGQKVEFLVSFYNNEISEKSEIFDDQFSVERPDGSNFTLKIRSTKLEDSAMYFCASSASTLQFFGPGTRLTVL.

The table lists this clone with many counts. The chain couples TRBV2 to TRBJ1-5; D possibly corresponds to TRBD1 (6 bases). V lost 4 bases to trimming and J lost 0 bases, with 13 bases between them. The CDR3 has 16 residues. Looked up from germline, CDR1 is SNHLY and CDR2 is FYNNEI. The CDR3 nucleotides read TGTGCCAGCAGTGCCGGGACAAGATATAGCAATCAGCCCCAGCATTTT. Translated, it gives CASSAGTRYSNQPQHF.

This clone was observed at least ten times. This sequence joins TRBV11-3 and TRBJ2-3; 8 nucleotides match TRBD1. The V gene's germline CDR1 is SGHNT and CDR2 YENEEA. V gave up 5 bases and J gave up 1 base; unmatched junction bases: 8. CDR3 length: 16 amino acids. The CDR3: CASSPGTGSRTDTQYF. As DNA, the CDR3 is TGTGCCAGCAGCCCCGGGACAGGCTCTCGCACAGATACGCAGTATTTT. The variable domain in full, with the rest retrieved from reference TRBV11-3 and TRBJ2-3, is EAGVVQSPRYKIIEKKQPVAFWCNPISGHNTLYWYLQNLGQGPELLIRYENEEAVDDSQLPKDRFSAERLKGVDSTLKIQPAELGDSAVYLCASSPGTGSRTDTQYFGPGTRLTVL.

As regards this clone: Possible read error: a much larger clone is one base away. The V call is TRBV7-3, the J call TRBJ2-2, with TRBD2 as a possible D gene (5 bases). The length of the CDR3 is 13 residues. Germline assignment: CDR1 SGHTA and CDR2 FQGTGA. CDR3 amino acids: CASKELITGELLF. CDR3 DNA sequence: TGTGCCAGCAAGGAGCTTATCACCGGGGAGCTGTTGTTT.

This rearrangement joins TRBV13 to TRBJ1-2; D is unclear. V lost 1 base, J lost 8 bases, and 8 bases lay in between. Germline assignment: CDR1 PRHDT and CDR2 FYEKMQ (reference sequence). This CDR3 comprises 12 residues. The CDR3 sequence is CASSLEGWGYTF. As DNA, the CDR3 is TGTGCCAGCAGCTTAGAAGGATGGGGCTACACCTTC.

This clone was observed at least ten times. The gene calls are TRBV18 and TRBJ2-2, with a possible D match to TRBD1 (5 bases). Germline V CDR1 and CDR2: KGHSH, LQKENI. The V end lost 1 base, the J end lost 4 bases, and 7 bases lay between the germline ends. The length of the CDR3 is 14 residues. The CDR3 sequence: CASSPRTGTGELFF. CDR3 nucleotide sequence: TGTGCCAGCTCACCACGTACAGGCACCGGGGAGCTGTTTTTT.

This clone is categorized as medium-sized. The chain couples TRBV5-1 to TRBJ2-7, with TRBD2 identical over 9 bases. V lost 0 bases and J lost 6; bases outside the gene matches: 1. The germline gives CDR1 SGHRS, CDR2 YFSETQ. The CDR3 spans 13 residues. CDR3 in DNA: TGCGCCAGCAGCTTGGGCGGGAGGGGCGAGCAGTACTTC. Protein sequence: CASSLGGRGEQYF.

The chain carries TRBV20-1 and TRBJ2-5; D might be TRBD2 (6 bases). The CDR3 is 14 residues long. The V end lost 5 bases, the J end lost 7 bases, and 20 bases lay between the germline ends. Germline V gene lookup returns CDR1 DFQATT and CDR2 SNEGSKA (reference sequence). This chain's CDR3 is CSAPRALTGGTQYF. Written as DNA, the CDR3 is TGCAGTGCTCCCCGGGCCCTGACCGGGGGGACCCAGTACTTC.